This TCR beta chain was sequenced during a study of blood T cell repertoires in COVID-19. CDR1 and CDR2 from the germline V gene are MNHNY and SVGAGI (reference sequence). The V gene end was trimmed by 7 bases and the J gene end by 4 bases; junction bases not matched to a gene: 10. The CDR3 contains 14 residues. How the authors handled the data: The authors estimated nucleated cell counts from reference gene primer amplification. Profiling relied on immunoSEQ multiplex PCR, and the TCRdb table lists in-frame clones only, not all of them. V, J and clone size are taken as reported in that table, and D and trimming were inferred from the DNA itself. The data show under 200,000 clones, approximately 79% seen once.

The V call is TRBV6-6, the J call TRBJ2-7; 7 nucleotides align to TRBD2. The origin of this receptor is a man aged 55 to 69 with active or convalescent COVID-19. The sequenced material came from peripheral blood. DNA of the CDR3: TGTGCCAGCACCGGGCTAGCGGAAAATTACGAGCAGTACTTC. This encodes CASTGLAENYEQYF.